The clone carrying this T cell receptor beta chain has a single count. V was clipped by 0 bases and J by 6 bases, with 18 bases between them. The CDR3 loop spans 16 amino acids. Germline CDR1 reads LGHNT; CDR2 reads FRNRAP. Some clones are missing from TCRdb's copy, which holds only in-frame ones; the method was immunoSEQ multiplex PCR. The table records approximately 64,000 clones, roughly 80% of them present only once. These data come from a study of OX40 agonist ivuxolimab in advanced cancers. The material was CD4+ or CD8+ T cells sorted from blood, obtained in a trial of the OX40 agonist ivuxolimab. The chain uses TRBV12-5 and TRBJ2-7, with TRBD2 as a possible D gene (5 bases). The receptor comes from an adult with an advanced solid tumor such as melanoma, head and neck, liver or kidney cancer. Here the CDR3 DNA reads TGTGCTAGTGGTTTGGTACTAGAGAGGGCAGTCCCCGAGCAGTACTTC. It specifies CASGLVLERAVPEQYF. Full variable domain (missing parts from reference TRBV12-5 and TRBJ2-7): DARVTQTPRHKVTEMGQEVTMRCQPILGHNTVFWYRQTMMQGLELLAYFRNRAPLDDSGMPKDRFSAEMPDATLATLKIQPSEPRDSAVYFCASGLVLERAVPEQYFGPGTRLTVT.